The clone carrying this T cell receptor (beta chain) was counted a few times. Its antigen is currently unknown. The authors made TCR beta libraries by quantitative 5'-RACE with molecular barcodes. One entry per CDR3 protein results from TCRdb running MiXCR on the 5' RACE reads. The table has 350,000 to 400,000 distinct CDR3 sequences, approximately 20% seen once; the top ten hold roughly 14%. The data stem from a study of CD8 T cells in ankylosing spondylitis. Study-wide results and caveats: Reportedly, matched ankylosing spondylitis synovial fluid was significantly enriched for disease-linked clones. Seemingly characteristic of ankylosing spondylitis blood was a TCR beta motif consisting of about 8 highly homologous variants. Several of the motif variants were reported before in synovial fluid and blood from reactive arthritis.

Trimming removed 2 bases from V and 10 bases from J; junction bases left unmatched: 12. The CDR3 is made up of 16 amino acids. Germline V gene data show CDR1 as MNHEY and CDR2 as SVGAGI. The receptor's source is a male donor with ankylosing spondylitis or in good health (not recorded which). Input material: blood, either unsorted or a sorted T cell fraction (not recorded which). The rearrangement joins TRBV6-5 to TRBJ2-1; 9 positions agree with TRBD2. This chain's CDR3 is CASSYRGGAGGDEQFF. The CDR3 DNA reads TGTGCCAGCAGTTACCGCGGGGGGGCTGGCGGGGACGAGCAGTTCTTC.